The T cell receptor beta chain described here comes from a study of CD8 T cells in Susac syndrome. V trimming: 8 bases; J trimming: 8 bases; junction bases outside the gene matches: 5. The CDR3 has 11 residues. Germline assignment: CDR1 LGHNT and CDR2 FRNRAP. About 0.45 to 1 ug RNA was reverse transcribed with random hexamers. immunoSEQ multiplex PCR amplified TCR beta CDR3 across 54 Vbeta, 13 Jbeta. TCRdb itself ran the immunoSEQ multiplex PCR reads through MiXCR, one entry per CDR3 protein. Among about 53,000 distinct CDR3 sequences listed, approximately 95% were seen once. The rearrangement links TRBV12-5 to TRBJ1-1; 7 nucleotides agree with TRBD1. The clonotype was recovered from a human donor with Susac syndrome. The specimen sequenced was CD8+ T cells from PBMCs. The CDR3 nucleotides are TGTGCTAGTTCCGGACAGGTCGAAGCTTTCTTT. This gives the protein CASSGQVEAFF.